The 15 T cell receptor beta chains below all came from one sample that was sequenced in a study of human T cells and chemical hapten exposure (dated by TCRdb to about 2021). The intended sense of this specimen's time point label: patch test 2, 6 weeks after DPC sensitization. In the paper's terms, the treatment or condition label means: therapeutic diphenylcyclopropenone sensitization with weekly scalp DPC. The protocol used for the library was RACE. The instrument given in TCRdb is NextSeq 500. The raw public reads went through TCRdb reprocessing: fastp at Q25, MiXCR clone calling, in-frame beta chains kept. Rows are combined by CDR3 protein, so each entry shows the most common genes and DNA. In this sample the table shows more than 85,000 distinct CDR3 sequences, 9.2% of which occur a single time. The ten biggest clones cover more than 3% of the sample. Sequenced here: whole blood, sampled in connection with sensitization to the hapten diphenylcyclopropenone (DPC). The receptors derive from a woman between 40 and 55 years old with alopecia areata. Some clones in this sample may be carry-over from other donors' samples.

The J gene is TRBJ1-2, the V gene TRBV25-1; D may be TRBD1 (6 bases). The CDR3 consists of 14 residues. V lost 2 bases and J 4 bases, leaving 11 bases between the germline ends. Germline CDR1 MGHDK, CDR2 SYGVNS. The CDR3 is CASSETGGSYGYTF. CDR3 coding DNA: TGTGCCAGCAGTGAAACCGGGGGCAGCTATGGCTACACCTTC.

The table lists this clonotype with a few counts. The gene calls are TRBV24-1 and TRBJ2-1; 8 nucleotides match TRBD1. The V and J ends lost 4 bases and 9 bases, in that order; junction bases with no gene match: 10. The CDR3 consists of 15 residues. Germline V gene data show CDR1 as KGHDR and CDR2 as SFDVKD. Here the CDR3 DNA reads TGTGCCACCAGTGACCCCGGGACAGGTTACGGTGAGCAGTTCTTC. Encoded protein: CATSDPGTGYGEQFF.

The CDR3: CASREAVRPSTDTQYF. CDR3 nucleotides: TGTGCCAGCAGGGAAGCCGTCCGCCCTAGCACAGATACGCAGTATTTT. The chain recombines TRBV6-2 or TRBV6-3 with TRBJ2-3; no clear D gene. V was clipped by 6 bases and J by 0 bases, with 16 bases between them. The CDR3 sequence is 16 residues long. The germline CDR1 and CDR2 sequences are MNHEY and SVGEGT.

This clonotype was detected many times. The chain links TRBV7-2 to TRBJ2-1, with TRBD2 identical over 12 bases. The CDR3 sequence is 18 residues long. Trimming took 3 bases from V and 0 from J; bases not matched to a gene: 6. CDR1 SGHTA and CDR2 FQGNSA come from the germline V gene. The CDR3 DNA is TGTGCCAGCAGCTTCGGACTAGCGGGATCGAGCTCCTACAATGAGCAGTTCTTC. Protein: CASSFGLAGSSSYNEQFF.

Only a few counts were recorded for this clonotype. The genes are TRBV20-1 and TRBJ2-1; the match to TRBD2 covers 8 bases. The CDR3 runs to 14 residues. With V trimmed by 4 bases and J by 0 bases, 2 bases remained unmatched. The germline gives CDR1 DFQATT, CDR2 SNEGSKA (reference sequence). CDR3 amino acids: CSAKGTSSYNEQFF. The CDR3 DNA reads TGCAGTGCTAAGGGGACTAGCTCCTACAATGAGCAGTTCTTC.

This clonotype was counted at least ten times. This chain uses TRBV3-1 with TRBJ2-3, with 8 bases lining up with TRBD2. The J segment lost 3 bases and the V segment lost 1 base, leaving 6 bases of the junction unmatched. CDR3 size: 16 residues. Germline V gene lookup returns CDR1 LGHDT and CDR2 YNNKEL (reference sequence). CDR3 region: CASSQVSGGGTDTQYF. DNA for the CDR3: TGTGCCAGCAGCCAAGTCAGCGGGGGAGGGACAGATACGCAGTATTTT.

This clonotype was found once. One end of the junction varies from germline; a read error may be responsible. V gene TRBV6-6 combines with J gene TRBJ2-2, with 9 bases matching TRBD1. Germline values: CDR1 MNHNY, CDR2 SVGAGI (reference sequence). This CDR3 spans 15 amino acids. DNA of the CDR3: TGTGCCAGCAGTAGGGACAGGGCTGGAACCGGGGACCTGTTTTTT. Protein: CASSRDRAGTGDLFF.

The chain recombines TRBV10-2 with TRBJ1-2, with D possibly TRBD1 on 5 matching bases. The CDR3 extends over 15 amino acids. Germline CDR1 is WSHSY and CDR2 is SAAADI. V was clipped by 4 bases and J by 6 bases, with 18 bases between them. Here the CDR3 DNA reads TGCGCCAGCAGTGTCCGTTCGTTGGACAAACATGGCTACACCTTC. This codes for CASSVRSLDKHGYTF.

The chain uses TRBV12-3 or TRBV12-4 and TRBJ1-5; D gene unclear. This CDR3 has 14 residues. V lost 3 bases to trimming and J lost 3 bases, with 9 bases between them. Here the CDR3 reads CASSFSGPNQPQHF. DNA of the CDR3: TGTGCCAGCAGTTTCAGTGGCCCCAATCAGCCCCAGCATTTT.

In its sample, this clonotype was seen many times. The chain links TRBV2 to TRBJ1-4; D might be TRBD1 (5 bases). Germline V gene sequence: CDR1 SNHLY, CDR2 FYNNEI. Trimming pared 7 bases from V and 3 bases from J, leaving 15 bases between. The CDR3 has 15 residues. The CDR3 loop is CASKAQGKPNEKLFF. The CDR3 region has the DNA TGTGCCAGCAAGGCCCAGGGTAAACCTAATGAAAAACTGTTTTTT.

This clonotype was seen only a few times. The V gene is TRBV12-3 or TRBV12-4, the J gene TRBJ1-5; no reliable D call. Trimming removed 5 bases at V and 5 bases at J, with 10 bases between. This CDR3 spans 13 amino acids. The DNA of the CDR3 is TGTGCCAGCAGTCTGGGGTGGGATCAGCCCCAGCATTTT. Residues: CASSLGWDQPQHF.

Only a few counts were recorded for this clonotype. The rearrangement joins TRBV7-9 to TRBJ2-6, with D perhaps matching TRBD2 (5 bases). Germline assignment: CDR1 SEHNR and CDR2 FQNEAQ (reference sequence). V dropped 10 bases and J dropped 4 bases, with 20 bases sitting between them. The CDR3 consists of 16 residues. The DNA of the CDR3 is TGTGCCACGCCAGGAACAGCAGCGGTGGGGGCCAACGTCCTGACTTTC. Protein sequence: CATPGTAAVGANVLTF.

At least ten counts were recorded for this clonotype. The rearrangement uses TRBV5-1 and TRBJ2-5; D gene uncertain. Looked up from germline, CDR1 is SGHRS and CDR2 is YFSETQ. This CDR3 has 13 residues. The ends were cut back, 1 base at V and 3 bases at J, with 7 bases in the middle. The CDR3 sequence: CASSLTDKETQYF. CDR3 nucleotides: TGCGCCAGCAGCTTGACTGATAAAGAGACCCAGTACTTC.

This clonotype was recorded only once. The chain carries TRBV29-1 and TRBJ2-3, with 7 bases that match TRBD2. There are 15 residues in the CDR3. V was pared by 5 bases and J by 4 bases, with 12 bases of the junction left unmatched. Germline V lookup: CDR1 SQVTM, CDR2 ANQGSEA. CDR3 amino acids: CSVPTGLVPPDTQYF. In nucleotides, the CDR3 is TGCAGCGTTCCAACTGGACTAGTCCCCCCAGATACGCAGTATTTT.

This clonotype was found a few times. CDR3 DNA sequence: TGTGCCAGCAGCTTGGTGGGGGTGTCACCCCTCCACTTT. Translated, it gives CASSLVGVSPLHF. The rearrangement uses TRBV5-4 and TRBJ1-6; a possible D gene is TRBD1 (5 bases). CDR3 size: 13 residues. The germline gives CDR1 SGHNT, CDR2 YYREEE (reference sequence). V gave up 0 bases and J gave up 10 bases, with 8 bases separating them.